A single sample is the source of the 10 T cell receptor beta chains below, sequenced in a study of T cell changes during pregnancy in multiple sclerosis. Repertoires were generated with immunoSEQ multiplex PCR, while TCRdb's copy carries only in-frame clones and drops some. The sample yields about 68,000 clones, roughly 90% seen once. Source: peripheral blood, taken after pregnancy. The source of these receptors is a female donor in good health, enrolled as a control in a pregnancy study.

The chain has TRBV7-2 and TRBJ2-3; D not resolved. Trimming cost V 5 bases and J 6 bases, with 12 bases left between them. Looked up from germline, CDR1 is SGHTA and CDR2 is FQGNSA. CDR3 length: 13 residues. CDR3 sequence: CASSRTWHDTQYF. The CDR3 bases are TGTGCCAGCAGCCGTACCTGGCATGATACGCAGTATTTT. The complete variable domain, with remaining parts taken from reference TRBV7-2 and TRBJ2-3, reads GAGVSQSPSNKVTEKGKDVELRCDPISGHTALYWYRQSLGQGLEFLIYFQGNSAPDKSGLPSDRFSAERTGGSVSTLTIQRTQQEDSAVYLCASSRTWHDTQYFGPGTRLTVL.

V gene TRBV28 combines with J gene TRBJ1-5, with 10 bases lining up with TRBD1. The CDR3 spans 17 residues. V gave up 2 bases and J gave up 4 bases; unmatched junction bases: 8. CDR1 and CDR2 (germline): MDHEN, SYDVKM. CDR3 DNA: TGTGCCAGCAGTTTACCCGGGACAGGGGCTTTAAATCAGCCCCAGCATTTT. Residues: CASSLPGTGALNQPQHF.

The chain recombines TRBV28 with TRBJ2-4, with D maybe TRBD1 (6 bases). This CDR3 is 13 amino acids long. Germline V gives CDR1 MDHEN, CDR2 SYDVKM. The V end was cut by 5 bases, the J end by 10 bases, with 15 bases between. The CDR3 loop reads CASSSPGHPIQYF. As DNA, the CDR3 is TGTGCCAGCAGTAGCCCGGGACATCCAATTCAGTACTTC.

This chain joins TRBV6-5 and TRBJ1-2; maybe TRBD1 (6 bases). There are 11 residues in the CDR3. Germline V lookup: CDR1 MNHEY, CDR2 SVGAGI. Between the trimmed V and J ends, which lost 8 bases and 6 bases, there was a span of 10 bases. The CDR3 sequence is CASRQVNGYTF. The CDR3 region has the DNA TGTGCCAGCCGACAGGTGAATGGCTACACCTTC.

This clone was detected only once. The V call is TRBV27, the J call TRBJ2-1, with 12 nucleotides matching TRBD2. Germline CDR1 MNHEY, CDR2 SMNVEV (reference sequence). The CDR3 runs 13 residues. Trimming took 6 bases from V and 8 from J; bases not matched to a gene: 2. The CDR3 here is CASRLAGGHEQFF. The CDR3 DNA reads as TGTGCCAGCAGGCTAGCGGGGGGGCATGAGCAGTTCTTC.

V is TRBV5-4 and J is TRBJ2-4; TRBD1 matches 8 bases. Germline V gene lookup returns CDR1 SGHNT and CDR2 YYREEE (reference sequence). V lost 4 bases and J lost 4; bases outside the gene matches: 7. The CDR3 sequence is 15 residues long. The CDR3 sequence: CASSNNRGEKNIQYF. The DNA for the CDR3 is TGTGCCAGCAGCAACAACAGGGGGGAGAAAAACATTCAGTACTTC.

The rearrangement joins TRBV19 to TRBJ2-4, with D uncertain. CDR3 size: 15 residues. Germline V gene data show CDR1 as LNHDA and CDR2 as SQIVND (reference sequence). Deletions cut 6 bases from V and 1 base from J, with 13 bases between. CDR3 coding DNA: TGTGCCAGTAGCCCCCAGGCCCTCGCCAAAAACATTCAGTACTTC. Translation gives CASSPQALAKNIQYF.

The chain carries TRBV5-4 and TRBJ2-5; 11 bases fit TRBD1. CDR1 is SGHNT, CDR2 YYREEE, per germline (reference sequence). The CDR3 runs 17 residues. The CDR3 reads CATTPGQGVEVPETQYF. CDR3 coding DNA: TGTGCAACCACCCCGGGACAGGGGGTAGAGGTCCCAGAGACCCAGTACTTC.

The V gene is TRBV7-9, the J gene TRBJ2-7; TRBD1 might be the D (6 bases). Germline loops: CDR1 SEHNR, CDR2 FQNEAQ (reference sequence). The CDR3 extends over 17 amino acids. With 5 bases removed from V and 0 bases from J, the gap between germline ends came to 20 bases. The CDR3 protein is CASSPPFRQVTSYEQYF. CDR3 DNA: TGTGCCAGCAGCCCGCCTTTCCGACAGGTAACCTCCTACGAGCAGTACTTC.

J is TRBJ2-3 and V is TRBV7-2; the D gene is possibly TRBD2 (6 bases). This CDR3 has 16 amino acids. CDR1 and CDR2 from the germline V gene are SGHTA and FQGNSA. V lost 7 bases to trimming and J lost 0 bases, with 17 bases between them. The CDR3 DNA is TGTGCCAGCAACGCCGGGGGTCTAACCAGCACAGATACGCAGTATTTT. It translates to CASNAGGLTSTDTQYF. Complete variable domain (other parts from reference TRBV7-2 and TRBJ2-3): GAGVSQSPSNKVTEKGKDVELRCDPISGHTALYWYRQSLGQGLEFLIYFQGNSAPDKSGLPSDRFSAERTGGSVSTLTIQRTQQEDSAVYLCASNAGGLTSTDTQYFGPGTRLTVL.